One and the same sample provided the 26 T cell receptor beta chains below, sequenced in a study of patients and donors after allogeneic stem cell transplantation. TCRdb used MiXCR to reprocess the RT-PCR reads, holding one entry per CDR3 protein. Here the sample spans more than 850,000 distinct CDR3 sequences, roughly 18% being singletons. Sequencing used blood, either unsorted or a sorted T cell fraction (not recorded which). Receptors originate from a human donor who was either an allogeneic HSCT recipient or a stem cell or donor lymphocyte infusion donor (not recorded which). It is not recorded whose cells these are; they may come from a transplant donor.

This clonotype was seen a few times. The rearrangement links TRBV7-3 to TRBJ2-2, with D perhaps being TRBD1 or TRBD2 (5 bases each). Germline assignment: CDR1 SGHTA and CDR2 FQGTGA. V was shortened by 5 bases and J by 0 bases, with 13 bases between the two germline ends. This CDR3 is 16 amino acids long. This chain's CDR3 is CASSRRGRTNTGELFF. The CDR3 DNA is TGTGCCAGCAGCAGAAGGGGACGGACGAACACCGGGGAGCTGTTTTTT.

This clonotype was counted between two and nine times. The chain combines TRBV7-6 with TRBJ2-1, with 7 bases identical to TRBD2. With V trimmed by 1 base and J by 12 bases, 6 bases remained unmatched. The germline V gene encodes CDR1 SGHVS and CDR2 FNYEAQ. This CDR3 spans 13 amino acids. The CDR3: CASSLVAGEMQFF. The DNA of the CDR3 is TGTGCCAGCAGCTTAGTCGCGGGAGAGATGCAGTTCTTC. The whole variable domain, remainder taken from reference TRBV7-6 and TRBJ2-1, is GAGVSQSPRYKVTKRGQDVALRCDPISGHVSLYWYRQALGQGPEFLTYFNYEAQQDKSGLPNDRFSAERPEGSISTLTIQRTEQRDSAMYRCASSLVAGEMQFFGPGTRLTVL.

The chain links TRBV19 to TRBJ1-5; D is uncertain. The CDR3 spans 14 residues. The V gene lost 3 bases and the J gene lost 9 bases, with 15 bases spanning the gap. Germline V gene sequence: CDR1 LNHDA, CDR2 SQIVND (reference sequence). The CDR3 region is CASSIAGGNRPQHF. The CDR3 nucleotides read TGTGCCAGTAGTATCGCAGGTGGGAATAGGCCCCAGCATTTT.

CDR3 amino acids: CASSLPRDLVAFF. CDR3 DNA sequence: TGTGCCAGCAGCTTACCCCGGGACCTTGTGGCTTTCTTT. V and J are TRBV7-8 and TRBJ1-1; D perhaps matches TRBD1 (5 bases). The CDR3 has 13 amino acids. The V gene lost 2 bases and the J gene lost 11 bases, with 15 bases spanning the gap. Germline V gives CDR1 SGHVS, CDR2 FQNEAQ.

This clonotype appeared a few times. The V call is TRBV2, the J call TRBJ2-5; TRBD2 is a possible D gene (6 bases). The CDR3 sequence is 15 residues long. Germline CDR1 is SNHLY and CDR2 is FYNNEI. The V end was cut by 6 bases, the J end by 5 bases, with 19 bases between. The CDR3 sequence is CASRPWRVREETQYF. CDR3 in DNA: TGTGCCAGCAGGCCGTGGAGGGTACGAGAGGAGACCCAGTACTTC.

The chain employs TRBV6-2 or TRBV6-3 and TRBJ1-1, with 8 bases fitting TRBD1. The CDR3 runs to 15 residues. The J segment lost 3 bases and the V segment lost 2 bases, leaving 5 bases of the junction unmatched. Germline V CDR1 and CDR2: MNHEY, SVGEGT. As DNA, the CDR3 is TGTGCCAGCAGTTACCCCCCAGGGGGCTACACTGAAGCTTTCTTT. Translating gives CASSYPPGGYTEAFF.

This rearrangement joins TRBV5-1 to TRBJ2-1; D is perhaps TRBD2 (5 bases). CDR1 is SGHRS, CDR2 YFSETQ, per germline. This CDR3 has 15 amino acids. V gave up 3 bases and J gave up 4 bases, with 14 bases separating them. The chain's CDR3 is CASSWIQDSYNEQFF. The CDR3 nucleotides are TGCGCCAGCAGCTGGATCCAGGACTCTTACAATGAGCAGTTCTTC.

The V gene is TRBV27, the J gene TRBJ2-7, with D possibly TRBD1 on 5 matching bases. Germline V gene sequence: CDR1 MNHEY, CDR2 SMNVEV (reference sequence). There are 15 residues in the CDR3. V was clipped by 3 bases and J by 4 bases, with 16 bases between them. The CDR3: CASSFYQGITYEQYF. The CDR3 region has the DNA TGTGCCAGCAGTTTCTATCAGGGAATTACGTACGAGCAGTACTTC.

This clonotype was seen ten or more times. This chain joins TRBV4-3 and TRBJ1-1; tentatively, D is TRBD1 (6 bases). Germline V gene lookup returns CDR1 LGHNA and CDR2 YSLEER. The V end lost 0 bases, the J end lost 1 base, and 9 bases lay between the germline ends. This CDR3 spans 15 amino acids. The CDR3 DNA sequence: TGCGCCAGCAGCCAAGATGTAGGGGGGAACACTGAAGCTTTCTTT. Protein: CASSQDVGGNTEAFF.

This CDR3 is CASSLDPGARQPQHF. CDR3 coding DNA: TGCGCCAGCAGCTTGGATCCAGGGGCCAGGCAGCCCCAGCATTTT. The chain combines TRBV5-1 with TRBJ1-5; TRBD1 is a possible D gene (6 bases). Deletions cut 0 bases from V and 7 bases from J, with 14 bases between. The CDR3 sequence is 15 residues long. In germline, CDR1 is SGHRS, CDR2 YFSETQ. Filled out from reference TRBV5-1 and TRBJ1-5, the complete variable domain reads KAGVTQTPRYLIKTRGQQVTLSCSPISGHRSVSWYQQTPGQGLQFLFEYFSETQRNKGNFPGRFSGRQFSNSRSEMNVSTLELGDSALYLCASSLDPGARQPQHFGDGTRLSIL.

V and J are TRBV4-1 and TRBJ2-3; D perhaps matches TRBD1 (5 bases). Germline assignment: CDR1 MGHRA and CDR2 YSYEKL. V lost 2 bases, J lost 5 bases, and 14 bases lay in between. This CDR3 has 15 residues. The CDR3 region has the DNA TGCGCCAGCAGCCAAACCCCAGGGTTAAGAGATACGCAGTATTTT. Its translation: CASSQTPGLRDTQYF.

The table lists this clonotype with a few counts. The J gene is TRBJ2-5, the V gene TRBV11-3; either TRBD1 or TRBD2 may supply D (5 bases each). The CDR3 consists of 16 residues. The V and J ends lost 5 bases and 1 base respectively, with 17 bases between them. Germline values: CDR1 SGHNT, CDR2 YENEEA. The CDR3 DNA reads TGTGCCAGCAGCCCCCGTCGTGGGGCGGGCCAAGAGACCCAGTACTTC. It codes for CASSPRRGAGQETQYF.

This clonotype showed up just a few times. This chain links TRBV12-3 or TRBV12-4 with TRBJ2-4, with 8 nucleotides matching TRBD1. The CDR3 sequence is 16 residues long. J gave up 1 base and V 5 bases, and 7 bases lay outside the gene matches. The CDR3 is CASSTRQGTAKNIQYF. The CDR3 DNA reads TGTGCCAGCAGTACAAGACAGGGGACGGCCAAAAACATTCAGTACTTC.

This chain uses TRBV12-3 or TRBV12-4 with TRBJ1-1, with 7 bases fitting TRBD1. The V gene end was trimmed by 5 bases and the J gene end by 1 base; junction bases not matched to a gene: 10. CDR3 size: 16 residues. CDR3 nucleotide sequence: TGTGCCAGCAGTCCGATACCGACAGGGCCGAACACTGAAGCTTTCTTT. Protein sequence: CASSPIPTGPNTEAFF.

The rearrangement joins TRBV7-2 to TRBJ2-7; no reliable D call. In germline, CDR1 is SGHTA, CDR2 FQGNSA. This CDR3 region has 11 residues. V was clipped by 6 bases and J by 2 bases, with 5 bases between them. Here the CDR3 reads CASRMTYEQYF. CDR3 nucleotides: TGTGCCAGCAGGATGACCTACGAGCAGTACTTC.

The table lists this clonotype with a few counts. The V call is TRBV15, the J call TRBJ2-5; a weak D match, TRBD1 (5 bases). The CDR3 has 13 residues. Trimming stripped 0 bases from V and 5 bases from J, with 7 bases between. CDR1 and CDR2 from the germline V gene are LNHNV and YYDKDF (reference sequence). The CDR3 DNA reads TGTGCCACCAGCAGAGACCAGGGTGAGACCCAGTACTTC. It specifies CATSRDQGETQYF.

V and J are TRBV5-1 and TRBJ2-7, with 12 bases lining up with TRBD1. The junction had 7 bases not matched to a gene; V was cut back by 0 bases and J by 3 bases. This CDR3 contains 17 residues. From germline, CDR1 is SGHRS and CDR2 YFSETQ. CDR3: CASSLGRDRGLIYEQYF. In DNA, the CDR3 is TGCGCCAGCAGCTTGGGGAGGGACAGGGGGCTCATCTACGAGCAGTACTTC.

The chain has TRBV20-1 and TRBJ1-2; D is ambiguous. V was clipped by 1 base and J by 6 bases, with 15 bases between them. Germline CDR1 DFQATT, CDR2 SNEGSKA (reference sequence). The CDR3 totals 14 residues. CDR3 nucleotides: TGCAGTGCTAGAGTACTGGAGGCTGCAAATGGCTACACCTTC. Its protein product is CSARVLEAANGYTF.

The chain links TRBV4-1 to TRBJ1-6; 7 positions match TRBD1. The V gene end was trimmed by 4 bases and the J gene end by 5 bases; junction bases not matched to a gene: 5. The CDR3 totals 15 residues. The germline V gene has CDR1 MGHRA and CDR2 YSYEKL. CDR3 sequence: CASSPWTGNNSPLHF. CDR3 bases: TGCGCCAGCAGCCCATGGACAGGCAATAATTCACCCCTCCACTTT.

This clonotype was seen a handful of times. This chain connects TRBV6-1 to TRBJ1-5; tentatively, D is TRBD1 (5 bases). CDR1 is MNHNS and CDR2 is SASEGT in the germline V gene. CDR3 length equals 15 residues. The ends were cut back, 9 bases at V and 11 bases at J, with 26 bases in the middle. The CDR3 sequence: CASRGYRGRESTQHF. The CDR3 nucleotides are TGTGCCAGTAGAGGATATAGGGGCAGGGAAAGTACCCAGCATTTT.

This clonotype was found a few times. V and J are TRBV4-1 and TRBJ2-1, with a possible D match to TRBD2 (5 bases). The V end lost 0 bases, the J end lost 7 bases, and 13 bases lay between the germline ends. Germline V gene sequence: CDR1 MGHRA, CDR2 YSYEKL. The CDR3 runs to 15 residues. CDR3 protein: CASSQEHGPGNEQFF. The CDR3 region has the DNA TGCGCCAGCAGCCAAGAACATGGACCGGGGAATGAGCAGTTCTTC.

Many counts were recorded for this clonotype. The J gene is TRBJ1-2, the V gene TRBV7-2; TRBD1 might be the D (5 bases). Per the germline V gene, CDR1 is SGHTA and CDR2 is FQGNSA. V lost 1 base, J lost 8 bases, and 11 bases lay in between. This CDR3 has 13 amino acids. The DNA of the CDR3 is TGTGCCAGCAGCTTAGTACACGGGGCGGGCTACACCTTC. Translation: CASSLVHGAGYTF.

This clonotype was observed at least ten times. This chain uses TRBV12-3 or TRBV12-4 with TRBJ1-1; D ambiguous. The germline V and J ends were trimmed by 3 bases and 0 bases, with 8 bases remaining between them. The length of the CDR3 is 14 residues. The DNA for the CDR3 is TGTGCCAGCAGTTTCCCGGGCCTGAACACTGAAGCTTTCTTT. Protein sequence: CASSFPGLNTEAFF.

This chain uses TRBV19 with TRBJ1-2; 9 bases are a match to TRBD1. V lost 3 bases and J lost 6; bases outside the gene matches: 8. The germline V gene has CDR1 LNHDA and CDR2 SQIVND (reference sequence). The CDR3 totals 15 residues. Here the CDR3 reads CASSMRTGVYDGYTF. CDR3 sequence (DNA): TGTGCCAGTAGTATGCGGACAGGGGTTTATGATGGCTACACCTTC. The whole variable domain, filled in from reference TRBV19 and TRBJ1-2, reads DGGITQSPKYLFRKEGQNVTLSCEQNLNHDAMYWYRQDPGQGLRLIYYSQIVNDFQKGDIAEGYSVSREKKESFPLTVTSAQKNPTAFYLCASSMRTGVYDGYTFGSGTRLTVV.

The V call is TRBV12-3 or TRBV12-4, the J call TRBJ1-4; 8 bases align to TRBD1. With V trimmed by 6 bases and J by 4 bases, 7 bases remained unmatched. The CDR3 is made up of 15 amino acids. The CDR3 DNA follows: TGTGCCAGCAGCCTAAATACAGGGGGTAATGAAAAACTGTTTTTT. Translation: CASSLNTGGNEKLFF.

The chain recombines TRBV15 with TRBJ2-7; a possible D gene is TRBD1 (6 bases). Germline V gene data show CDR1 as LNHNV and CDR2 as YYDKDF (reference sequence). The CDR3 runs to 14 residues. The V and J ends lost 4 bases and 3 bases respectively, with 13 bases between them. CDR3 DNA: TGTGCCACCAGCACGAATCCGGACAGCTACGAGCAGTACTTC. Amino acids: CATSTNPDSYEQYF.